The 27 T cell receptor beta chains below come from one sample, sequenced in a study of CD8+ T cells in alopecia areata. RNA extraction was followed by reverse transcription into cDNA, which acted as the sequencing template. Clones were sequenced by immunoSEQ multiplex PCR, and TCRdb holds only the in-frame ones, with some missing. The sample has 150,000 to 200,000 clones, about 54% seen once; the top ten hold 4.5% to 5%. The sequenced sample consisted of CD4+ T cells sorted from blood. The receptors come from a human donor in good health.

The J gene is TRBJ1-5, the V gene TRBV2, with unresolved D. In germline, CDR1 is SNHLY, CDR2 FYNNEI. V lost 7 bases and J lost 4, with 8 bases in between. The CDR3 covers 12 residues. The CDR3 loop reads CASNPPNQPQHF. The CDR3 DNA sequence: TGTGCCAGCAACCCCCCTAATCAGCCCCAGCATTTT.

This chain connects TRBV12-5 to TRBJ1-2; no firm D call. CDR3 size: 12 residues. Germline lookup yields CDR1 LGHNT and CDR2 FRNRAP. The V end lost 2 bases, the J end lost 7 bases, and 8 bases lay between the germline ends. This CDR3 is CASGLWFAGYTF. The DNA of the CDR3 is TGTGCTAGTGGTTTGTGGTTCGCTGGCTACACCTTC. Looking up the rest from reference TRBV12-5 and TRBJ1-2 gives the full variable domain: DARVTQTPRHKVTEMGQEVTMRCQPILGHNTVFWYRQTMMQGLELLAYFRNRAPLDDSGMPKDRFSAEMPDATLATLKIQPSEPRDSAVYFCASGLWFAGYTFGSGTRLTVV.

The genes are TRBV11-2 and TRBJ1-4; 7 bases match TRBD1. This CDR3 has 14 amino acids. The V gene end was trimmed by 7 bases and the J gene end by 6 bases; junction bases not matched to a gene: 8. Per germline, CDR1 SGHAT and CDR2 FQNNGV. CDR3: CASTDDRAYEKLFF. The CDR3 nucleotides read TGTGCCAGCACCGACGACAGGGCTTATGAAAAACTGTTTTTT.

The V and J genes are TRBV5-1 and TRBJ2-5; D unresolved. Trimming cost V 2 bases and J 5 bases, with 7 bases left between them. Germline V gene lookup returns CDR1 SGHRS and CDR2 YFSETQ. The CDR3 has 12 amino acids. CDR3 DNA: TGCGCCAGCAGCTTTTTACGGGAGACCCAGTACTTC. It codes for CASSFLRETQYF.

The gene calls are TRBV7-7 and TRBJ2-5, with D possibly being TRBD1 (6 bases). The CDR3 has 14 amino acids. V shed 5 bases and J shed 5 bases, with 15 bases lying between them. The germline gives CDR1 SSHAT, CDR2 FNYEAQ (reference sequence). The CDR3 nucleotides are TGTGCCAGCAGCCCTACAGGGTTTGAGGAGACCCAGTACTTC. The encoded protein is CASSPTGFEETQYF.

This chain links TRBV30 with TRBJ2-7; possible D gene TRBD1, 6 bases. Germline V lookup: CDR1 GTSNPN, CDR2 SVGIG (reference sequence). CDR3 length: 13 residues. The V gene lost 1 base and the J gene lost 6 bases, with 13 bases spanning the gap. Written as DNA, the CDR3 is TGTGCCTGGAGTGCCGAACAGGGATCCGAGCAGTACTTC. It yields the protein CAWSAEQGSEQYF.

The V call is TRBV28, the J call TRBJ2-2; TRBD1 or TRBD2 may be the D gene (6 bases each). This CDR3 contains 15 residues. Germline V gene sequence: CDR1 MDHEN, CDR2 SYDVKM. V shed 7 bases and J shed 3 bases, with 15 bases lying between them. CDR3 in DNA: TGTGCCAGCACTGATTGGGGGGCCGACACCGGGGAGCTGTTTTTT. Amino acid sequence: CASTDWGADTGELFF.

The CDR3 protein is CASSRQLDYEQYF. In DNA, the CDR3 is TGTGCCAGCAGCCGCCAACTAGACTACGAGCAGTACTTC. The chain employs TRBV7-2 and TRBJ2-7, with D possibly TRBD2 on 5 matching bases. Germline assignment: CDR1 SGHTA and CDR2 FQGNSA. CDR3 size: 13 residues. Trimming shortened V by 5 bases and J by 3 bases, and 11 bases separated the two germline ends.

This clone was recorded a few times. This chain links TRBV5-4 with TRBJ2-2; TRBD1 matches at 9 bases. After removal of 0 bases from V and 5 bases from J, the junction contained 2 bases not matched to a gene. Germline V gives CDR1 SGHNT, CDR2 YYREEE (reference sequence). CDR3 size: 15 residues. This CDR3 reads CASSLGQGVTGELFF. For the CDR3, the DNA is TGTGCCAGCAGCTTGGGACAGGGGGTGACCGGGGAGCTGTTTTTT.

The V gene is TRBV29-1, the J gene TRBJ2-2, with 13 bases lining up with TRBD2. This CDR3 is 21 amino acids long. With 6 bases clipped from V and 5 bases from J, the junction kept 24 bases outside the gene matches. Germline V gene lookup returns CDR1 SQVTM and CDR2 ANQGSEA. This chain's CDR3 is CSVRTGGDGLAGVSRTGELFF. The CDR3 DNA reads TGCAGCGTGAGAACAGGGGGCGACGGACTAGCGGGAGTTTCACGTACCGGGGAGCTGTTTTTT.

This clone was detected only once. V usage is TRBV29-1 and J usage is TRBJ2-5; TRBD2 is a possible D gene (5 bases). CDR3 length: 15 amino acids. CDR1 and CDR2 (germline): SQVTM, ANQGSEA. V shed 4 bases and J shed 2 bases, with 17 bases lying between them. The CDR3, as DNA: TGCAGCGTTGGATTTGCTTGGACTCCTCAAGAGACCCAGTACTTC. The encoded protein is CSVGFAWTPQETQYF. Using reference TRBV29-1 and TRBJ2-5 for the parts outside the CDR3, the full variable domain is SAVISQKPSRDICQRGTSLTIQCQVDSQVTMMFWYRQQPGQSLTLIATANQGSEATYESGFVIDKFPISRPNLTFSTLTVSNMSPEDSSIYLCSVGFAWTPQETQYFGPGTRLLVL.

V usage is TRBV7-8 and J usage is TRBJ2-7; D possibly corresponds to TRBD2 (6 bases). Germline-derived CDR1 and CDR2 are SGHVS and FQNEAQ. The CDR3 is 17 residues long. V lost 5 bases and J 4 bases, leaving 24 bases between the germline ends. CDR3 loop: CASSLKRSGRAFYEQYF. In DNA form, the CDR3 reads TGTGCCAGCAGCCTCAAACGTAGCGGCAGGGCCTTTTACGAGCAGTACTTC. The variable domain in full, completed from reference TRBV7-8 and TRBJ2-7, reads GAGVSQSPRYKVAKRGQDVALRCDPISGHVSLFWYQQALGQGPEFLTYFQNEAQLDKSGLPSDRFFAERPEGSVSTLKIQRTQQEDSAVYLCASSLKRSGRAFYEQYFGPGTRLTVT.

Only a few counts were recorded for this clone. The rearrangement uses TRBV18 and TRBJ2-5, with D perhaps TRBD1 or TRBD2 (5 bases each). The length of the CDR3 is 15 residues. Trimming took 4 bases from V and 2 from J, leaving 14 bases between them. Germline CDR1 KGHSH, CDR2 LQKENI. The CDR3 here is CASSLAGTPQETQYF. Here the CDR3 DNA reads TGTGCCAGCTCACTTGCCGGGACCCCTCAAGAGACCCAGTACTTC.

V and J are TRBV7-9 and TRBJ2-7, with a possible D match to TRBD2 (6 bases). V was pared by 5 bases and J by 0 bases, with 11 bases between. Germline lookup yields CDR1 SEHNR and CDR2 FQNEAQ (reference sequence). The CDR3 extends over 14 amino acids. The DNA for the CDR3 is TGTGCCAGCAGCAGACTAGAGAGCTCCTACGAGCAGTACTTC. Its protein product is CASSRLESSYEQYF.

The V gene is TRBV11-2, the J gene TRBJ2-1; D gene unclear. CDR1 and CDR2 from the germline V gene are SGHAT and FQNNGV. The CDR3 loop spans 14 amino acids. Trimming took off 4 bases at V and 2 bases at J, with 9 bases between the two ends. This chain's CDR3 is CASSSLRTYNEQFF. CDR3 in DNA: TGTGCCAGCAGCTCCCTAAGGACCTACAATGAGCAGTTCTTC.

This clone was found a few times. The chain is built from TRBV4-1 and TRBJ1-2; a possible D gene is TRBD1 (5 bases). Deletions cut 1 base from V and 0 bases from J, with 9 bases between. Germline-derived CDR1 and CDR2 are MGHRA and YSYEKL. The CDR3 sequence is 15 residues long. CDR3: CASSQVPGSNYGYTF. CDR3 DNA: TGCGCCAGCAGCCAAGTTCCAGGGTCTAACTATGGCTACACCTTC.

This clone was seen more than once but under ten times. CDR3 DNA sequence: TGCGCCAGCAGTGAGGTAGCGGGAGAGATTTCAGATACGCAGTATTTT. This sequence encodes CASSEVAGEISDTQYF. The genes are TRBV10-2 and TRBJ2-3, with 9 bases aligning to TRBD2. V lost 2 bases and J lost 4; bases outside the gene matches: 7. This CDR3 region has 16 residues. The V gene's germline CDR1 is WSHSY and CDR2 SAAADI.

The CDR3 is CASSRSDVAPGEKLFF. Written as DNA, the CDR3 is TGCGCCAGCAGTCGGTCGGACGTGGCCCCGGGTGAAAAACTGTTTTTT. The rearrangement joins TRBV23-1 to TRBJ1-4, with D hard to call. TRBV23-1 is assigned to the ORF class and has an uncertain function. The length of the CDR3 is 16 residues. V dropped 4 bases and J dropped 7 bases, with 19 bases sitting between them.

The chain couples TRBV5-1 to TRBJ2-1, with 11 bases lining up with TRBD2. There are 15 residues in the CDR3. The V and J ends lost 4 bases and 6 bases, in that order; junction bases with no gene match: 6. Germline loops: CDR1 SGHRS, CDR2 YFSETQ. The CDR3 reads CASSAGTSGSNEQFF. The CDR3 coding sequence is TGCGCCAGCAGCGCTGGGACTAGCGGCTCCAATGAGCAGTTCTTC.

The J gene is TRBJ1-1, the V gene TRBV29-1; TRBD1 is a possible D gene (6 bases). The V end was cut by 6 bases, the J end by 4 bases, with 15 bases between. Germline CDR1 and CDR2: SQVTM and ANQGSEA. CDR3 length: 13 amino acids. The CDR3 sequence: CSVSRGAATEAFF. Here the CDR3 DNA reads TGCAGCGTGTCACGGGGGGCGGCCACTGAAGCTTTCTTT. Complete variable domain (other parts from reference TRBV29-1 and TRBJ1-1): SAVISQKPSRDICQRGTSLTIQCQVDSQVTMMFWYRQQPGQSLTLIATANQGSEATYESGFVIDKFPISRPNLTFSTLTVSNMSPEDSSIYLCSVSRGAATEAFFGQGTRLTVV.

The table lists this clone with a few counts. CDR3: CASRVGSVDNEQFF. The CDR3 DNA reads as TGTGCCAGCCGAGTCGGCAGTGTCGACAATGAGCAGTTCTTC. The V and J genes are TRBV6-5 and TRBJ2-1; no firm D call. The CDR3 consists of 14 residues. Between the trimmed V and J ends, which lost 8 bases and 5 bases, there was a span of 16 bases. CDR1 and CDR2 (germline): MNHEY, SVGAGI.

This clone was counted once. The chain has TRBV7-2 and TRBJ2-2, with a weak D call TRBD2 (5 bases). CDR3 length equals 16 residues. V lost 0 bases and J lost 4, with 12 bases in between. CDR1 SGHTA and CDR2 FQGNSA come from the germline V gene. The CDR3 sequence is CASSLALREPTGELFF. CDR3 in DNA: TGTGCCAGCAGCTTAGCCCTCCGGGAACCCACCGGGGAGCTGTTTTTT.

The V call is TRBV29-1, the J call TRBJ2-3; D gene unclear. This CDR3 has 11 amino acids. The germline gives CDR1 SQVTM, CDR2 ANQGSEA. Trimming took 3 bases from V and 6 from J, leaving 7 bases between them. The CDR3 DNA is TGCAGCGTTGAGATATGGGATACGCAGTATTTT. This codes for CSVEIWDTQYF.

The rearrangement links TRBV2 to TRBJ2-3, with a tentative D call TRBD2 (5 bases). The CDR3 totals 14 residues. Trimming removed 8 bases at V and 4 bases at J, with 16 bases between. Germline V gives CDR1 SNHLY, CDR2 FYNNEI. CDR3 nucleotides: TGTGCCAGCCGCCAAAAAGGGAGTCCAGATACGCAGTATTTT. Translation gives CASRQKGSPDTQYF.

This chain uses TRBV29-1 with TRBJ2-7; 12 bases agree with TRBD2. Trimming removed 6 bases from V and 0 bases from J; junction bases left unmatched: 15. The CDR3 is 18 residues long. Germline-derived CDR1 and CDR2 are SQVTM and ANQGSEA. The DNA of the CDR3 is TGCAGCGTGTATGGACTAGCGGGATGGGAGGGAAGCTCCTACGAGCAGTACTTC. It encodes CSVYGLAGWEGSSYEQYF.

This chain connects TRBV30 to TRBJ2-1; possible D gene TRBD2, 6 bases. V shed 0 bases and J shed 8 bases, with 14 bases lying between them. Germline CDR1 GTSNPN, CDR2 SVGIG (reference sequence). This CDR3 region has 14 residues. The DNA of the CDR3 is TGTGCCTGGAGTGTAGGGACTTTTGGGGATGAGCAGTTCTTC. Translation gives CAWSVGTFGDEQFF.

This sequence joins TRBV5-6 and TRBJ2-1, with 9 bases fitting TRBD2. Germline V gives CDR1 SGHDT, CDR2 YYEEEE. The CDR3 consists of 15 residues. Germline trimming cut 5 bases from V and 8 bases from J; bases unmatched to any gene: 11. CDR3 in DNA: TGTGCCAGCAGTTTTCTAGCGGGACCGCATGATGAGCAGTTCTTC. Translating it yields CASSFLAGPHDEQFF.